This T cell receptor beta chain is from a study of blood T cell repertoires in COVID-19. As for the study in general: The United States, Italy and Spain provided the acute and convalescent COVID-19 samples.

Germline CDR1 is SGDLS and CDR2 is YYNGEE. Trimming removed 0 bases from V and 3 bases from J; junction bases left unmatched: 4. CDR3 length: 15 residues. The data were produced by immunoSEQ multiplex PCR, yet TCRdb's version contains in-frame clones alone and is incomplete. Altogether roughly 120,000 clones are present, less than 85% being singletons, with the ten largest covering more than 10%. The sequenced material came from peripheral blood. The TCR was taken from a human donor in a cohort sampled during active COVID-19. The gene calls are TRBV9 and TRBJ2-7; 9 nucleotides match TRBD1. Written as DNA, the CDR3 is TGTGCCAGCAGCGTAGGGGGACAGGGAATCTACGAGCAGTACTTC. The encoded protein is CASSVGGQGIYEQYF. The full variable domain, with the rest looked up from reference TRBV9 and TRBJ2-7, is DSGVTQTPKHLITATGQRVTLRCSPRSGDLSVYWYQQSLDQGLQFLIQYYNGEERAKGNILERFSAQQFPDLHSELNLSSLELGDSALYFCASSVGGQGIYEQYFGPGTRLTVT.